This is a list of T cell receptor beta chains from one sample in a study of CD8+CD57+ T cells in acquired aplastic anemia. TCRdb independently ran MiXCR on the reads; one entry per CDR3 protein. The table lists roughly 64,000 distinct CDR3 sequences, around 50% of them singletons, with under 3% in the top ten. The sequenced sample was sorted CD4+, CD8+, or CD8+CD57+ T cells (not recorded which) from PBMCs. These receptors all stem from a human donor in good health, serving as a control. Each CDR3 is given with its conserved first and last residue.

CASSAASELTDTQYF,TRBV10-2,TRBJ2-3
CASSPRFGEQYF,TRBV19,TRBJ2-7
CSARVNGDGYTF,TRBV20-1,TRBJ1-2
CAGSRSDRAGELFF,TRBV19,TRBJ2-2
CASTPGSQYGYTF,TRBV7-9,TRBJ1-2
CASTPQGFYGYTF,TRBV19,TRBJ1-2
CSAQQGEGYGYTF,TRBV20-1,TRBJ1-2
CATSREQGNTEAFF,TRBV15,TRBJ1-1
CARPGDRGRQETQYF,TRBV9,TRBJ2-5
CASSLKRASVTDYEQYF,TRBV7-8,TRBJ2-7
CASSERRSDYTEAFF,TRBV2,TRBJ1-1
CASTSDGISPLHF,TRBV7-8,TRBJ1-6
CASEDSLLGYGYTF,TRBV25-1,TRBJ1-2
CASRLGQGTEAFF,TRBV7-2,TRBJ1-1
CASRRRDRDTDTQYF,TRBV28,TRBJ2-3
CSAGPAGNTNYEQYF,TRBV20-1,TRBJ2-7
CASSSSGRGFATNSPLHF,TRBV5-1,TRBJ1-6
CATSDPTGTSKSGHSNEQFF,TRBV24-1,TRBJ2-1
CASSSGVYNEQFF,TRBV7-2,TRBJ2-1
CAISESTKTGDRGFLEAFF,TRBV10-3,TRBJ1-1
CASSGLAGLNNEAFF,TRBV19,TRBJ1-1
CASKEERSGNTIYF,TRBV7-8,TRBJ1-3
CASIRQGLTDTQYF,TRBV2,TRBJ2-3
CSARAFGDSYNEQFF,TRBV20-1,TRBJ2-1
CATSRAFTGELFF,TRBV15,TRBJ2-2
CASSESVGFRSPLHF,TRBV10-1,TRBJ1-6
CSARAGTGTHEQYF,TRBV20-1,TRBJ2-7
CSACRGLAGGPSYNEQFF,TRBV20-1,TRBJ2-1
CASSADRSSYNEQFF,TRBV6-4,TRBJ2-1
CASSWTDSYGYTF,TRBV5-6,TRBJ1-2
CASEMSGLAGGEQYF,TRBV19,TRBJ2-7
CANRDTNQPQHF,TRBV24-1,TRBJ1-5
CSVEERDLRGYTF,TRBV29-1,TRBJ1-2
CASSRSGSYEQYF,TRBV19,TRBJ2-7
CATRGQEGNTEAFF,TRBV24-1,TRBJ1-1
CSANSAPGHSPLHF,TRBV20-1,TRBJ1-6
CSADWTSGGETQYF,TRBV20-1,TRBJ2-5
CSATGLAGQETQYF,TRBV20-1,TRBJ2-5
CASRTQGRRGNTIYF,TRBV6-1,TRBJ1-3
CASSFGATVYTDTQYF,TRBV9,TRBJ2-3
CASSQSTVGEQYF,TRBV4-1,TRBJ2-7
CASSLDHRVEEKLFF,TRBV5-1,TRBJ1-4
CATSSAGLAGVLDTQYF,TRBV15,TRBJ2-3
CASSLTRNQPRHF,TRBV10-3,TRBJ1-5
CASSQTGVNNEQFF,TRBV3-1,TRBJ2-1
CASSPVPDYEQYF,TRBV7-2,TRBJ2-7
CASSMGGHQPQHF,TRBV19,TRBJ1-5
CASSSWGLAIEQFF,TRBV2,TRBJ2-1
CASSEQGQETQYF,TRBV2,TRBJ2-5
CAWSLRRGYGYTF,TRBV30,TRBJ1-2
CASSVQGGYEQYF,TRBV7-3,TRBJ2-7
CASSFQGSNEQFF,TRBV7-3,TRBJ2-1
CASSFDRGYGYTF,TRBV5-4,TRBJ1-2
CASSGTAGEETQYF,TRBV7-3,TRBJ2-5
CSVVVEGNQPQHF,TRBV29-1,TRBJ1-5
CASKARGEENEQFF,TRBV19,TRBJ2-1
CSATRTQYF,TRBV20-1,TRBJ2-5
CSGRTSGCLREEQYF,TRBV29-1,TRBJ2-7